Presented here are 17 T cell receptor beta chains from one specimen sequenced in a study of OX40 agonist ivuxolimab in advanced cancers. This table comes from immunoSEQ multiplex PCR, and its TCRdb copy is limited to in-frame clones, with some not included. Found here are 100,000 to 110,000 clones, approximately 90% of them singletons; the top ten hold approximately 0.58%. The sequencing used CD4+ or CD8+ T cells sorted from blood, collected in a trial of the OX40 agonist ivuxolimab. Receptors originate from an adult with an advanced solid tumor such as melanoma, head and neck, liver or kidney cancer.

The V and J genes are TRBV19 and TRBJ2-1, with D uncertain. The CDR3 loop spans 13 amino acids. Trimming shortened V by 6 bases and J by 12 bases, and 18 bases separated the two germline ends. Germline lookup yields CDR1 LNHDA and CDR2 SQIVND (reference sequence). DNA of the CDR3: TGTGCCAGTAGCCACTCGGAGAGCACGGTGCAGTTCTTC. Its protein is CASSHSESTVQFF.

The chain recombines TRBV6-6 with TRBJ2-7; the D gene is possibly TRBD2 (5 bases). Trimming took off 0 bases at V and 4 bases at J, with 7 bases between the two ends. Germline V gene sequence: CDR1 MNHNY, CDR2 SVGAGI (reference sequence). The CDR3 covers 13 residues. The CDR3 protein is CASSYSRVYEQYF. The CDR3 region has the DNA TGTGCCAGCAGTTACTCGAGGGTTTACGAGCAGTACTTC.

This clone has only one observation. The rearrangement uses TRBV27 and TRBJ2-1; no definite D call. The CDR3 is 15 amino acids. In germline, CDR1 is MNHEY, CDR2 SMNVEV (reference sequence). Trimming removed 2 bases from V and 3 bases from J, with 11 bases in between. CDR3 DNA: TGTGCCAGCAGTTTAGGCCTAGTGGACTACAATGAGCAGTTCTTC. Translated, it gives CASSLGLVDYNEQFF.

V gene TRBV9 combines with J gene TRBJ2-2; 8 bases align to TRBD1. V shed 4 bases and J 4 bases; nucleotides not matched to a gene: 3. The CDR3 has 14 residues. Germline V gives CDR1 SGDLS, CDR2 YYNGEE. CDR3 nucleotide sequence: TGTGCCAGCAGCCGACAGGGGAGCACCGGGGAGCTGTTTTTT. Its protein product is CASSRQGSTGELFF.

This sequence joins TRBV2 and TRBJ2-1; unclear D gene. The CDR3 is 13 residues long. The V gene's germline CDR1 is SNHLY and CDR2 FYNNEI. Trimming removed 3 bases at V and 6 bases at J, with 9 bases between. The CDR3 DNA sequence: TGTGCCAGCAGTGAGTCGTGGAGCAATGAGCAGTTCTTC. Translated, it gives CASSESWSNEQFF.

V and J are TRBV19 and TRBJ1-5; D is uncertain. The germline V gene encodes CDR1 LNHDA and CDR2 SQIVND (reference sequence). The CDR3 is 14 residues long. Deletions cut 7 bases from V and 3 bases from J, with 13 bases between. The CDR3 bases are TGTGCCAGTACCATGAGTGGGATCAATCAGCCCCAGCATTTT. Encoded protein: CASTMSGINQPQHF.

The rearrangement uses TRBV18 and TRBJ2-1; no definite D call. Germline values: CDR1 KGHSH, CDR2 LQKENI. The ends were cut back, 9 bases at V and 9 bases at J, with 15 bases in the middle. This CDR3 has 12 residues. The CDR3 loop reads CASRTTGSEQFF. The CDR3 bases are TGTGCCAGTCGCACTACGGGCAGTGAGCAGTTCTTC.

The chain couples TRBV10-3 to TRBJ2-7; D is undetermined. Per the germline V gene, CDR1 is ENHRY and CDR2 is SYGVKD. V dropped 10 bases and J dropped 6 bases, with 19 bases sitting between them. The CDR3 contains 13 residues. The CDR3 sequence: CATSVRNNSEQYF. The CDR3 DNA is TGTGCCACATCGGTGCGGAATAATAGCGAGCAGTACTTC.

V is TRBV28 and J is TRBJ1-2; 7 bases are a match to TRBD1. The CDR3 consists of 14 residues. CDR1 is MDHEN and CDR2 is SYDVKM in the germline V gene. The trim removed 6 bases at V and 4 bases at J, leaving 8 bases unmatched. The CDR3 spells CASRRQGGFYGYTF. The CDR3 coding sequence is TGTGCCAGCAGGCGACAGGGTGGTTTCTATGGCTACACCTTC.

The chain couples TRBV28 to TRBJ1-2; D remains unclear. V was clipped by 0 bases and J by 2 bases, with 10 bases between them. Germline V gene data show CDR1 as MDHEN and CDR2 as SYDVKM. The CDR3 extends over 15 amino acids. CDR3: CASSLWGLSNYGYTF. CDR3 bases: TGTGCCAGCAGTTTATGGGGCCTGTCGAACTATGGCTACACCTTC.

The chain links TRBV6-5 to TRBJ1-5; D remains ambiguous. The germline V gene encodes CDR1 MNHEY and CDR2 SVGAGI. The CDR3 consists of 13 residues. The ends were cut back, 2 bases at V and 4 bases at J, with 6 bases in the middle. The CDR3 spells CASSYRGNQPQHF. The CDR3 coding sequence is TGTGCCAGCAGTTACCGAGGAAATCAGCCCCAGCATTTT.

The CDR3 here is CASFSSTRGQGGYTF. The CDR3, as DNA: TGTGCCAGCTTTTCATCCACACGGGGACAAGGGGGCTACACCTTC. The chain has TRBV4-2 and TRBJ1-2; D possibly corresponds to TRBD1 (6 bases). Germline values: CDR1 LGHNA, CDR2 YNFKEQ. V dropped 8 bases and J dropped 8 bases, with 24 bases sitting between them. The CDR3 has 15 amino acids.

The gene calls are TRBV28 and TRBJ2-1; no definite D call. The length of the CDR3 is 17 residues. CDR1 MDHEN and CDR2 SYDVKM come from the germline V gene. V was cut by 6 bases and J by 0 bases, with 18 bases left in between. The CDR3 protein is CASSLNLLGASYNEQFF. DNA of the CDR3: TGTGCCAGCAGCTTAAACCTGCTTGGAGCCTCCTACAATGAGCAGTTCTTC.

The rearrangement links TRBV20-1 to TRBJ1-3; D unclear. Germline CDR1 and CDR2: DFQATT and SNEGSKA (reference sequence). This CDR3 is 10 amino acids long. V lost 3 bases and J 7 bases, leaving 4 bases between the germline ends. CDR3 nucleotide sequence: TGCAGTGCTAGCGGTAACACCATATATTTT. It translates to CSASGNTIYF.

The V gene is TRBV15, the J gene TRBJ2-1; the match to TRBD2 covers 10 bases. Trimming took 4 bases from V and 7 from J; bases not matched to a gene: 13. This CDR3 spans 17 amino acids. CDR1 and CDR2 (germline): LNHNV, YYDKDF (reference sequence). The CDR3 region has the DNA TGTGCCACCAGCACCCCACTTACTAGCGGGACTTTAAATGAGCAGTTCTTC. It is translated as CATSTPLTSGTLNEQFF.

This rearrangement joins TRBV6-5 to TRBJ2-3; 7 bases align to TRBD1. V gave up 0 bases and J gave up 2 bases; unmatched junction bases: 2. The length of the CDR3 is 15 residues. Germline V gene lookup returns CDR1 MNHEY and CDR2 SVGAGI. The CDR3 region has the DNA TGTGCCAGCAGTTACTCGGGACAGATCACAGATACGCAGTATTTT. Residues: CASSYSGQITDTQYF.

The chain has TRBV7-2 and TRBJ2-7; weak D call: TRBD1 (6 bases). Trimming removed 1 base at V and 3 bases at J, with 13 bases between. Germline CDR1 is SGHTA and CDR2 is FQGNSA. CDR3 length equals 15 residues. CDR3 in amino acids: CASSLVRTEIYEQYF. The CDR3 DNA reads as TGTGCCAGCAGCTTAGTTAGGACAGAGATCTACGAGCAGTACTTC.